The entry below gives a single T cell receptor (beta chain) sequence along with its context. Other DNA sequences of this sample code for an identical CDR3. This sample stems from a study of blood T cell repertoires in COVID-19. Study-wide background: Spain, Italy and the United States supplied samples that represented acute and convalescent COVID-19. Nucleic acid was either cDNA or gDNA, and it came from T cells, B-cell-depleted T cells, or PBMCs.

The CDR3 is made up of 14 amino acids. From germline, CDR1 is LNHNV and CDR2 YYDKDF (reference sequence). V lost 0 bases to trimming and J lost 1 base, with 7 bases between them. Original data processing: Reference gene primers were amplified, and this amplification served to estimate nucleated cell counts. Libraries were prepared by immunoSEQ multiplex PCR; TCRdb keeps only in-frame clonotypes and omits some of them. The V and J calls and clone size were taken over from that table, and D and trimming were inferred from the DNA. This sample has a few hundred thousand clones, with 70% to 85% found just once.

The clonotype originates from a human donor in a cohort sampled during active COVID-19. The chain recombines TRBV15 with TRBJ2-7; perhaps TRBD2 as D (6 bases). The source material was peripheral blood. The CDR3 loop reads CATSRDLASYEQYF. The CDR3 DNA follows: TGTGCCACCAGCAGAGATCTAGCGTCCTACGAGCAGTACTTC.